Here is one T cell receptor beta chain with its context. It lacks a known antigen. Qualities for individual bases were not recorded, and no much larger clone is one base off. TCRbeta CDR3 regions were amplified from genomic DNA by means of the immunoSEQ Assay, a bias-controlled multiplex PCR. As for the original processing: Nucleated cell counts per sample were estimated from amplification of reference gene primers within the assay. To quantify the absolute abundance of each unique TCRbeta CDR3 rearrangement, sequence reads were collapsed and filtered. For each sample, productive Simpson clonality was calculated as the square root of Simpson's diversity index over productive rearrangements. TCRdb holds this immuneACCESS table with in-frame rearrangements only. Some clones are missing; in checked studies, unresolved V genes explain under half, and the rest has no known cause. V and J calls and clone size are as listed in that table; D and trimming were resolved from the DNA. The sample contains some 87,000 clones, 81% of them found a single time. More than 20% of the sample is held by the ten biggest clonotypes.

These data belong to a study of blood T cell repertoires in COVID-19 (dated by TCRdb to the early 2020s). Study-wide context: Collaborator samples came from the United States, Italy and Spain and covered acute and convalescent phases of COVID-19. Samples came from the ongoing ImmuneRACE study (first 160 participants) plus 1,254 subjects from 6 global collaborators. The prospective study material was composed of cDNA or gDNA derived from T cells, B-cell-depleted T cells, or PBMCs. Deeply sampled blood TCRbeta repertoires from subjects exposed to, actively infected with, or recovered from COVID-19 were included in the dataset. Nearly every sample came with metadata listing a de-identified subject ID, COVID-19 status, age in years and sex. The repertoires were released in a freely available public database intended as a resource for research on the immune response to SARS-CoV-2. HLA class I and class II types, where available, came from metadata supplied by the sample provider rather than from assay-based typing.

Collaborating institutions collected whole blood in K2EDTA tubes following their own protocols. For TCRbeta analysis, collaborators shipped samples in one of three forms: frozen whole blood, isolated PBMCs, or DNA extracted from either of those sample types. General study outcomes and caveats: Clinical and demographic metadata were provided uncurated, with the amount varying by source and participant.

The CDR3 holds 14 amino acids from the cysteine to the phenylalanine. Just CDR3 DNA is preserved here, 42 bases in frame from base 1. The germline V gene (reference sequence) provides CDR1 SEHNR and CDR2 FQNEAQ. V gives up 5 bases and J gives up 6 bases, and the segment between their germline ends measures 17 bases. Sequencing used peripheral blood. The V and J segments used are TRBV7-9 and TRBJ2-7; the D gene could be either TRBD1 or TRBD2, each agreeing at 6 bases. The sequence came from a man of 80 years or more with active or convalescent COVID-19. The DNA is TGTGCCAGCAGCAAAGCAGGGGACTGGACCGAGCAGTACTTC. Its coded protein is CASSKAGDWTEQYF.